The sequence of this TCR beta chain was determined in a study of blood T cell repertoires in COVID-19. The table came from immunoSEQ multiplex PCR; TCRdb's copy has only in-frame clones and leaves some out. The table has 160,000 or so clones, about four fifths seen once. J lost 3 bases, V lost 7 bases, and 2 bases had no gene match. This CDR3 region has 11 residues. CDR1 and CDR2 from the germline V gene are SQVTM and ANQGSEA. This rearrangement joins TRBV29-1 to TRBJ1-2; TRBD1 agrees at 7 bases. This clonotype was sampled from a man in his sixties who had recovered from COVID-19. Sequenced input: PBMCs or T cells enriched from blood (not recorded which). The CDR3 region has the DNA TGCAGCGCAGGGGGGGACTATGGCTACACCTTC. Protein: CSAGGDYGYTF.